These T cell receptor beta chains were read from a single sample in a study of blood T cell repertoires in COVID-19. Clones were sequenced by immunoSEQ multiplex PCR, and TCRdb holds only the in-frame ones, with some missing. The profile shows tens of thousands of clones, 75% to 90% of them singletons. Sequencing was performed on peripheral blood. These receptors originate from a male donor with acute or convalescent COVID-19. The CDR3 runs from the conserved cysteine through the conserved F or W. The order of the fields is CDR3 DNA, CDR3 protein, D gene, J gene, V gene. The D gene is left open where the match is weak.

TGTGCCAGCTCACCCTCGGGACAGGGGAGAAACTATGGCTACACCTTC,CASSPSGQGRNYGYTF,TRBD1,TRBJ1-2,TRBV18
TGTGCCAGCAGCGCGGGGGGAGGAGAGACCCAGTACTTC,CASSAGGGETQYF,TRBD2,TRBJ2-5,TRBV7-2
TGTGCCAGCAGCCAAGGCTCGGCGGGTTCACCCCTCCACTTT,CASSQGSAGSPLHF,.,TRBJ1-6,TRBV14
TGCGCCAGCAGCTTGGTGGCACTAAGCACAGATACGCAGTATTTT,CASSLVALSTDTQYF,.,TRBJ2-3,TRBV5-1
TGTGCCAGCAGTGCGGGACAGGGGTGGGGTGAGCAGTTCTTC,CASSAGQGWGEQFF,TRBD1,TRBJ2-1,TRBV27
TGTGCCACCAGTGACCCACAGACAGAAACAGATACGCAGTATTTT,CATSDPQTETDTQYF,.,TRBJ2-3,TRBV24-1
TGTGCCAGCAGTCCCTTAACCTCGACTAGCGGGAATGAGCAGTTCTTC,CASSPLTSTSGNEQFF,TRBD2,TRBJ2-1,TRBV2
TGTGCCAGCAGTTGGGACAGGGCGGATTCGGGCACTGAAGCTTTCTTT,CASSWDRADSGTEAFF,TRBD1,TRBJ1-1,TRBV6-5
TGTGCCAGCAGTAGACAGGGTCCCGGAAACACCATATATTTT,CASSRQGPGNTIYF,TRBD1,TRBJ1-3,TRBV7-2
TGTGCCAGCAGCTTGGCTCCAGGGTATGGCTACACCTTC,CASSLAPGYGYTF,.,TRBJ1-2,TRBV5-5
TGTGCCAGCAGTCCGGACAGGGGGCCGTCTGGCTACACCTTC,CASSPDRGPSGYTF,TRBD1,TRBJ1-2,TRBV27
TGTGCCAGCAGCCAGTCTGGACTAGCGGGGGGCGAGCAGTACTTC,CASSQSGLAGGEQYF,TRBD2,TRBJ2-7,TRBV3-1/TRBV3-2
TGTGCCAGTCGGAACAGGGAAGAAGGCTACACCTTC,CASRNREEGYTF,.,TRBJ1-2,TRBV19
TGTGCCAGCTCACCACCTTGGACACCGAACACCGGGGAGCTGTTTTTT,CASSPPWTPNTGELFF,.,TRBJ2-2,TRBV18